The rows below give T cell receptor beta chains drawn from one sample of a study of CD8 T cells in ankylosing spondylitis. One entry per CDR3 protein, called by TCRdb with MiXCR from the 5' RACE reads. The data hold under 950,000 distinct CDR3 sequences, with under 20% observed a single time. Sequenced material: blood, either unsorted or a sorted T cell fraction (not recorded which). These receptors were taken from a male donor with ankylosing spondylitis. CDR3s include the opening cysteine and the closing phenylalanine or tryptophan. Fields, in order: J gene, D gene, clone size, V gene, CDR3 DNA, CDR3 protein. D genes are given only for firm matches. Not every row has a clone size; where given, it reads once, few, many or a size class.

j_gene: TRBJ2-2; d_gene: TRBD1; abundance: few; v_gene: TRBV5-1; CDR3nt: TGCGCCAGCAGTTTAGCAGGGGGCTTCACCGGGGAGCTGTTTTTT; CDR3aa: CASSLAGGFTGELFF
j_gene: TRBJ2-3; d_gene: .; abundance: few; v_gene: TRBV7-9; CDR3nt: TGTGCCAGCAGCGAAGGAGGGGGGGCAGATACGCAGTATTTT; CDR3aa: CASSEGGGADTQYF
j_gene: TRBJ1-5; d_gene: TRBD1; abundance: .; v_gene: TRBV7-8; CDR3nt: TGTGCCAGCAGCTTAACGGACAGGGAATATCAGCCCCAGCATTTT; CDR3aa: CASSLTDREYQPQHF
j_gene: TRBJ2-7; d_gene: TRBD1; abundance: .; v_gene: TRBV20-1; CDR3nt: TGCAGTGCTAATCCCAGACAGGGTCTCCACGAGCAGTACTTC; CDR3aa: CSANPRQGLHEQYF
j_gene: TRBJ2-5; d_gene: .; abundance: many; v_gene: TRBV5-1; CDR3nt: TGCGCCAGCAGCTTTGGAAACCAGTACCAAGAGACCCAGTACTTC; CDR3aa: CASSFGNQYQETQYF
j_gene: TRBJ2-4; d_gene: TRBD1; abundance: few; v_gene: TRBV10-3; CDR3nt: TGTGCCATCAGTGAGCGCCGGACAGGGGATTCCGCCAAAAACATTCAGTACTTC; CDR3aa: CAISERRTGDSAKNIQYF
j_gene: TRBJ2-7; d_gene: .; abundance: few; v_gene: TRBV9; CDR3nt: TGTGCCAGCAGCGTTGGGGTTAACTACGAGCAGTACTTC; CDR3aa: CASSVGVNYEQYF
j_gene: TRBJ1-2; d_gene: .; abundance: few; v_gene: TRBV10-3; CDR3nt: TGTGCCATCAGTGAGTCCGGCTATGGCTACACCTTC; CDR3aa: CAISESGYGYTF
j_gene: TRBJ2-2; d_gene: .; abundance: .; v_gene: TRBV20-1; CDR3nt: TGCAGTGTTTCGACAGATCCGAACACCGGGGAGCTGTTTTTT; CDR3aa: CSVSTDPNTGELFF
j_gene: TRBJ2-5; d_gene: .; abundance: .; v_gene: TRBV3-1; CDR3nt: TGTGCCAGCAGCCAAGTAAATGCAGGGCAAGAGACCCAGTACTTC; CDR3aa: CASSQVNAGQETQYF
j_gene: TRBJ2-1; d_gene: .; abundance: few; v_gene: TRBV12-3/TRBV12-4; CDR3nt: TGTGCCAGCTCCGACCTGGGGGCGGCCAATGAGCAGTTCTTC; CDR3aa: CASSDLGAANEQFF
j_gene: TRBJ2-7; d_gene: .; abundance: many; v_gene: TRBV12-3/TRBV12-4; CDR3nt: TGTGCCAGCAGTTCCGACCCAGCCTACGAGCAGTACTTC; CDR3aa: CASSSDPAYEQYF
j_gene: TRBJ2-7; d_gene: .; abundance: .; v_gene: TRBV7-9; CDR3nt: TGTGCCAGCAGTTCAGGGGTCAGGGGCAGGTCGTGGCAGTACTTC; CDR3aa: CASSSGVRGRSWQYF
j_gene: TRBJ2-7; d_gene: TRBD2; abundance: few; v_gene: TRBV7-2; CDR3nt: TGTGCCAGCCAAGCGGGGGTCTCCGAAGGCTACGAGCAGTACTTC; CDR3aa: CASQAGVSEGYEQYF
j_gene: TRBJ2-7; d_gene: .; abundance: few; v_gene: TRBV7-9; CDR3nt: TGTGCCAGCAGCTGGACAGCCCAAATGAATGAGCAGTACTTC; CDR3aa: CASSWTAQMNEQYF
j_gene: TRBJ1-2; d_gene: TRBD1; abundance: few; v_gene: TRBV7-2; CDR3nt: TGTGCCAGCAGCCAAGGACAGGGGATGATGGGCTACACCTTC; CDR3aa: CASSQGQGMMGYTF
j_gene: TRBJ2-3; d_gene: TRBD2; abundance: few; v_gene: TRBV5-1; CDR3nt: TGCGCCAGCAGTGGCTTAACAGCGGGGAGAAAAACAGATACGCAGTATTTT; CDR3aa: CASSGLTAGRKTDTQYF
j_gene: TRBJ2-4; d_gene: .; abundance: .; v_gene: TRBV12-3/TRBV12-4; CDR3nt: TGTGCCAGCAGGCCGGGTGCCAAAAACATTCAGTACTTC; CDR3aa: CASRPGAKNIQYF
j_gene: TRBJ1-1; d_gene: .; abundance: .; v_gene: TRBV19; CDR3nt: TGTGCCAGTAGTACCCCCGGAGGGAGGGACACTGAAGCTTTCTTT; CDR3aa: CASSTPGGRDTEAFF
j_gene: TRBJ2-2; d_gene: .; abundance: few; v_gene: TRBV28; CDR3nt: TGTGCCAGCAGTCCCTTGGGGGACGCCGCGAACACCGGGGAGCTGTTTTTT; CDR3aa: CASSPLGDAANTGELFF
j_gene: TRBJ1-5; d_gene: TRBD1; abundance: few; v_gene: TRBV10-3; CDR3nt: TGTGCCATCAGCCCAACAGGGGGCCGTCAGCCCCAGCATTTT; CDR3aa: CAISPTGGRQPQHF
j_gene: TRBJ2-1; d_gene: .; abundance: .; v_gene: TRBV9; CDR3nt: TGTGCCAGCAGCGCAGGGGGACTCCAATACAATGAGCAGTTCTTC; CDR3aa: CASSAGGLQYNEQFF
j_gene: TRBJ2-5; d_gene: TRBD2; abundance: few; v_gene: TRBV3-1; CDR3nt: TGTGCCAGCAGTCCAAGCGGGAGTACTCGAGAGACCCAGTACTTC; CDR3aa: CASSPSGSTRETQYF
j_gene: TRBJ1-3; d_gene: .; abundance: few; v_gene: TRBV12-3/TRBV12-4; CDR3nt: TGTGCCAGCAGCCCTATGCCCCCGGGGGGGGCTGGTGGAAACACCATATATTTT; CDR3aa: CASSPMPPGGAGGNTIYF
j_gene: TRBJ2-1; d_gene: TRBD2; abundance: .; v_gene: TRBV29-1; CDR3nt: TGCAGCGTTGAAGGCAGCGGGAGTAGTTTGGATGAGCAGTTCTTC; CDR3aa: CSVEGSGSSLDEQFF
j_gene: TRBJ1-4; d_gene: .; abundance: many; v_gene: TRBV7-9; CDR3nt: TGTGCCAGCAGCTTAGCGTACAATGAAAAACTGTTTTTT; CDR3aa: CASSLAYNEKLFF
j_gene: TRBJ2-3; d_gene: .; abundance: many; v_gene: TRBV2; CDR3nt: TGTGCCAGCAGGCAACAGGGTGATACGCAGTATTTT; CDR3aa: CASRQQGDTQYF
j_gene: TRBJ2-5; d_gene: TRBD2; abundance: .; v_gene: TRBV7-2; CDR3nt: TGTGCCAGCAGCTTAGGCGGGAGGGCATGGGAGACCCAGTACTTC; CDR3aa: CASSLGGRAWETQYF
j_gene: TRBJ2-1; d_gene: TRBD2; abundance: .; v_gene: TRBV29-1; CDR3nt: TGCAGCGTTGAATCCTGGACTAGCGTCCACAATGAGCAGTTCTTC; CDR3aa: CSVESWTSVHNEQFF